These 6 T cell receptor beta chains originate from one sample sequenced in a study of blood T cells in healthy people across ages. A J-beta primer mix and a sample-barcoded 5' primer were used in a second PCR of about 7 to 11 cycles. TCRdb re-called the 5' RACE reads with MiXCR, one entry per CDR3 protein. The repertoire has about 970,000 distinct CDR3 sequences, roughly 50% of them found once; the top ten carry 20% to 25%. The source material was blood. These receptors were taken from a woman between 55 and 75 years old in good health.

As DNA, the CDR3 is TGTGCCAGCAGTCCCGGTGGTGCTGAGCAGTTCTTC. This gives the protein CASSPGGAEQFF. The V gene is TRBV6-6, the J gene TRBJ2-1; D unclear. CDR1 and CDR2 (germline): MNHNY, SVGAGI (reference sequence). CDR3 length: 12 amino acids. Trimming took off 5 bases at V and 9 bases at J, with 11 bases between the two ends.

As DNA, the CDR3 is TGCGCCAGCAGTTCCCTACTAGCGGGAAGAGAGGAGCAGTACTTC. Translating it yields CASSSLLAGREEQYF. The chain combines TRBV10-1 with TRBJ2-4; 10 bases line up with TRBD2. Trimming took 5 bases from V and 13 from J; bases not matched to a gene: 14. Germline V lookup: CDR1 WNHNN, CDR2 SYGVQD (reference sequence). This CDR3 spans 15 amino acids.

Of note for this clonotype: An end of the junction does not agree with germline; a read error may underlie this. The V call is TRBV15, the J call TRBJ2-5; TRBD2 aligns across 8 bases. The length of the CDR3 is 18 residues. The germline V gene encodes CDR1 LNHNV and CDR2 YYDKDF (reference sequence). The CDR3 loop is CATNRGGGIALYQETQYF. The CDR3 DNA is TGTGCCACCAACAGAGGCGGGGGGATAGCGCTGTACCAAGAGACCCAGTACTTC.

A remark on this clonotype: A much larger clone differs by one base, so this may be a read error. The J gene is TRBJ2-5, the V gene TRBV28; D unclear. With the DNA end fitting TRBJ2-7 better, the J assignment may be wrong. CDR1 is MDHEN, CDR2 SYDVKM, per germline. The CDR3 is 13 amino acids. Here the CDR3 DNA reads TGTGCCAGCAGTGTAATCACGGACTACGAGCAGTACTTC. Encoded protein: CASSVITDYEQYF.

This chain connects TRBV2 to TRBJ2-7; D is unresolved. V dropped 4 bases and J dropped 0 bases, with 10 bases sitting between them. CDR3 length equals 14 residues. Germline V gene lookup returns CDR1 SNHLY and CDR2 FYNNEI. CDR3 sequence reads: CASSGYRISYEQYF. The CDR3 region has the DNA TGTGCCAGCAGTGGTTACCGTATCTCCTACGAGCAGTACTTC.

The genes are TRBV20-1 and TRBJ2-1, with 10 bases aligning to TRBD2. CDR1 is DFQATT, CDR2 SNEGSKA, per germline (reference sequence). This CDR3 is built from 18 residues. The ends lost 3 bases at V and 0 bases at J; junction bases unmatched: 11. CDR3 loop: CSASISGAGGISYNEQFF. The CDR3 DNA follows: TGCAGTGCTAGTATTAGCGGAGCGGGAGGGATCTCCTACAATGAGCAGTTCTTC.